This T cell receptor (beta chain) was documented in a study of early T cells in non-severe SARS-CoV-2 infection (dated by TCRdb to the early 2020s). Regarding the research as a whole: Bulk RNA from unsorted whole blood was used for TCR sequencing, so alpha and beta chains could not be paired.

The germline V gene supplies CDR1 MDHEN and CDR2 SYDVKM. The CDR3 numbers 18 residues from cysteine through phenylalanine. The DNA shown is the 54-base CDR3, in frame from base 1. The junction shows trimming of 4 bases on V and 3 bases on J, and the gene matches do not reach 10 bases of it. Libraries were made using 5' RACE. TCRdb names NextSeq 500 as the instrument used. The TCR library protocol attached unique molecular identifiers to individual cDNA molecules to correct for sequencing error and PCR bias. Both TCR alpha and beta chains were sequenced, and tight co-correlation was observed between alpha and beta sequence abundances in each sample. The original methods were these. Decombinator V4 was used to annotate TCR sequences for V gene, J gene and CDR3. Expanded TCRs were defined as changing significantly between any two time points under a Poisson model with p below 0.0001. TCR abundances were normalised to the total number of TCRs sequenced per sample and were expressed as counts per million. MAIT TCRs were defined by TRAV1-2 paired with TRAJ12, TRAJ20 or TRAJ33, and iNKT TCRs by TRAV10 paired with TRAJ18. VDJdb, accessed on 1 November 2021, was searched for TCRs annotated for CMV, EBV and SARS-CoV-2, and TCRs annotated for more than one antigen were excluded. The raw public reads went through TCRdb reprocessing: fastp at Q25, MiXCR clone calling, in-frame beta chains kept. Duplicate CDR3 protein sequences are folded into a single record with the most common DNA and genes. Here the V and J calls rest on TCRdb's processing, not on the authors' analysis. This sample lists 25,000 to 35,000 distinct CDR3 sequences; roughly 3% were detected once. The leading ten clones occupy roughly 0.7% of the sample.

The paper as a whole reports these results and caveats: VDJdb matching was skewed toward anti-spike CD8 responses and likely underestimated virus-specific expansions, missing private and CD4 specificities.

Comments on this clonotype: It has no known antigen specificity. No base quality values were provided; no much bigger clone lies one nucleotide off.

This was a case-control study nested in a cohort of healthcare workers in London, UK, who had nasopharyngeal swab PCR tests and blood samples taken every week. Between 23 and 31 March 2020, the week of the UK lockdown, healthcare workers were enrolled and then followed up weekly for as long as 16 weeks. The sample consisted of whole blood. The sequence was collected from an adult who was a healthcare worker with PCR-confirmed SARS-CoV-2 infection or an uninfected control (not recorded which). The chain employs TRBV28 and TRBJ2-2; 11 nucleotides in the junction match TRBD2. The DNA sequence follows: TGTGCCAGCAGTTCACCGGCTAGCGGGGGGCCTGACACCGGGGAGCTGTTTTTT. Its translation reads: CASSSPASGGPDTGELFF. The variable domain in full, with residues beyond the CDR3 obtained from the reference TRBV28 and TRBJ2-2 genes, is DVKVTQSSRYLVKRTGEKVFLECVQDMDHENMFWYRQDPGLGLRLIYFSYDVKMKEKGDIPEGYSVSREKKERFSLILESASTNQTSMYLCASSSPASGGPDTGELFFGEGSRLTVL.